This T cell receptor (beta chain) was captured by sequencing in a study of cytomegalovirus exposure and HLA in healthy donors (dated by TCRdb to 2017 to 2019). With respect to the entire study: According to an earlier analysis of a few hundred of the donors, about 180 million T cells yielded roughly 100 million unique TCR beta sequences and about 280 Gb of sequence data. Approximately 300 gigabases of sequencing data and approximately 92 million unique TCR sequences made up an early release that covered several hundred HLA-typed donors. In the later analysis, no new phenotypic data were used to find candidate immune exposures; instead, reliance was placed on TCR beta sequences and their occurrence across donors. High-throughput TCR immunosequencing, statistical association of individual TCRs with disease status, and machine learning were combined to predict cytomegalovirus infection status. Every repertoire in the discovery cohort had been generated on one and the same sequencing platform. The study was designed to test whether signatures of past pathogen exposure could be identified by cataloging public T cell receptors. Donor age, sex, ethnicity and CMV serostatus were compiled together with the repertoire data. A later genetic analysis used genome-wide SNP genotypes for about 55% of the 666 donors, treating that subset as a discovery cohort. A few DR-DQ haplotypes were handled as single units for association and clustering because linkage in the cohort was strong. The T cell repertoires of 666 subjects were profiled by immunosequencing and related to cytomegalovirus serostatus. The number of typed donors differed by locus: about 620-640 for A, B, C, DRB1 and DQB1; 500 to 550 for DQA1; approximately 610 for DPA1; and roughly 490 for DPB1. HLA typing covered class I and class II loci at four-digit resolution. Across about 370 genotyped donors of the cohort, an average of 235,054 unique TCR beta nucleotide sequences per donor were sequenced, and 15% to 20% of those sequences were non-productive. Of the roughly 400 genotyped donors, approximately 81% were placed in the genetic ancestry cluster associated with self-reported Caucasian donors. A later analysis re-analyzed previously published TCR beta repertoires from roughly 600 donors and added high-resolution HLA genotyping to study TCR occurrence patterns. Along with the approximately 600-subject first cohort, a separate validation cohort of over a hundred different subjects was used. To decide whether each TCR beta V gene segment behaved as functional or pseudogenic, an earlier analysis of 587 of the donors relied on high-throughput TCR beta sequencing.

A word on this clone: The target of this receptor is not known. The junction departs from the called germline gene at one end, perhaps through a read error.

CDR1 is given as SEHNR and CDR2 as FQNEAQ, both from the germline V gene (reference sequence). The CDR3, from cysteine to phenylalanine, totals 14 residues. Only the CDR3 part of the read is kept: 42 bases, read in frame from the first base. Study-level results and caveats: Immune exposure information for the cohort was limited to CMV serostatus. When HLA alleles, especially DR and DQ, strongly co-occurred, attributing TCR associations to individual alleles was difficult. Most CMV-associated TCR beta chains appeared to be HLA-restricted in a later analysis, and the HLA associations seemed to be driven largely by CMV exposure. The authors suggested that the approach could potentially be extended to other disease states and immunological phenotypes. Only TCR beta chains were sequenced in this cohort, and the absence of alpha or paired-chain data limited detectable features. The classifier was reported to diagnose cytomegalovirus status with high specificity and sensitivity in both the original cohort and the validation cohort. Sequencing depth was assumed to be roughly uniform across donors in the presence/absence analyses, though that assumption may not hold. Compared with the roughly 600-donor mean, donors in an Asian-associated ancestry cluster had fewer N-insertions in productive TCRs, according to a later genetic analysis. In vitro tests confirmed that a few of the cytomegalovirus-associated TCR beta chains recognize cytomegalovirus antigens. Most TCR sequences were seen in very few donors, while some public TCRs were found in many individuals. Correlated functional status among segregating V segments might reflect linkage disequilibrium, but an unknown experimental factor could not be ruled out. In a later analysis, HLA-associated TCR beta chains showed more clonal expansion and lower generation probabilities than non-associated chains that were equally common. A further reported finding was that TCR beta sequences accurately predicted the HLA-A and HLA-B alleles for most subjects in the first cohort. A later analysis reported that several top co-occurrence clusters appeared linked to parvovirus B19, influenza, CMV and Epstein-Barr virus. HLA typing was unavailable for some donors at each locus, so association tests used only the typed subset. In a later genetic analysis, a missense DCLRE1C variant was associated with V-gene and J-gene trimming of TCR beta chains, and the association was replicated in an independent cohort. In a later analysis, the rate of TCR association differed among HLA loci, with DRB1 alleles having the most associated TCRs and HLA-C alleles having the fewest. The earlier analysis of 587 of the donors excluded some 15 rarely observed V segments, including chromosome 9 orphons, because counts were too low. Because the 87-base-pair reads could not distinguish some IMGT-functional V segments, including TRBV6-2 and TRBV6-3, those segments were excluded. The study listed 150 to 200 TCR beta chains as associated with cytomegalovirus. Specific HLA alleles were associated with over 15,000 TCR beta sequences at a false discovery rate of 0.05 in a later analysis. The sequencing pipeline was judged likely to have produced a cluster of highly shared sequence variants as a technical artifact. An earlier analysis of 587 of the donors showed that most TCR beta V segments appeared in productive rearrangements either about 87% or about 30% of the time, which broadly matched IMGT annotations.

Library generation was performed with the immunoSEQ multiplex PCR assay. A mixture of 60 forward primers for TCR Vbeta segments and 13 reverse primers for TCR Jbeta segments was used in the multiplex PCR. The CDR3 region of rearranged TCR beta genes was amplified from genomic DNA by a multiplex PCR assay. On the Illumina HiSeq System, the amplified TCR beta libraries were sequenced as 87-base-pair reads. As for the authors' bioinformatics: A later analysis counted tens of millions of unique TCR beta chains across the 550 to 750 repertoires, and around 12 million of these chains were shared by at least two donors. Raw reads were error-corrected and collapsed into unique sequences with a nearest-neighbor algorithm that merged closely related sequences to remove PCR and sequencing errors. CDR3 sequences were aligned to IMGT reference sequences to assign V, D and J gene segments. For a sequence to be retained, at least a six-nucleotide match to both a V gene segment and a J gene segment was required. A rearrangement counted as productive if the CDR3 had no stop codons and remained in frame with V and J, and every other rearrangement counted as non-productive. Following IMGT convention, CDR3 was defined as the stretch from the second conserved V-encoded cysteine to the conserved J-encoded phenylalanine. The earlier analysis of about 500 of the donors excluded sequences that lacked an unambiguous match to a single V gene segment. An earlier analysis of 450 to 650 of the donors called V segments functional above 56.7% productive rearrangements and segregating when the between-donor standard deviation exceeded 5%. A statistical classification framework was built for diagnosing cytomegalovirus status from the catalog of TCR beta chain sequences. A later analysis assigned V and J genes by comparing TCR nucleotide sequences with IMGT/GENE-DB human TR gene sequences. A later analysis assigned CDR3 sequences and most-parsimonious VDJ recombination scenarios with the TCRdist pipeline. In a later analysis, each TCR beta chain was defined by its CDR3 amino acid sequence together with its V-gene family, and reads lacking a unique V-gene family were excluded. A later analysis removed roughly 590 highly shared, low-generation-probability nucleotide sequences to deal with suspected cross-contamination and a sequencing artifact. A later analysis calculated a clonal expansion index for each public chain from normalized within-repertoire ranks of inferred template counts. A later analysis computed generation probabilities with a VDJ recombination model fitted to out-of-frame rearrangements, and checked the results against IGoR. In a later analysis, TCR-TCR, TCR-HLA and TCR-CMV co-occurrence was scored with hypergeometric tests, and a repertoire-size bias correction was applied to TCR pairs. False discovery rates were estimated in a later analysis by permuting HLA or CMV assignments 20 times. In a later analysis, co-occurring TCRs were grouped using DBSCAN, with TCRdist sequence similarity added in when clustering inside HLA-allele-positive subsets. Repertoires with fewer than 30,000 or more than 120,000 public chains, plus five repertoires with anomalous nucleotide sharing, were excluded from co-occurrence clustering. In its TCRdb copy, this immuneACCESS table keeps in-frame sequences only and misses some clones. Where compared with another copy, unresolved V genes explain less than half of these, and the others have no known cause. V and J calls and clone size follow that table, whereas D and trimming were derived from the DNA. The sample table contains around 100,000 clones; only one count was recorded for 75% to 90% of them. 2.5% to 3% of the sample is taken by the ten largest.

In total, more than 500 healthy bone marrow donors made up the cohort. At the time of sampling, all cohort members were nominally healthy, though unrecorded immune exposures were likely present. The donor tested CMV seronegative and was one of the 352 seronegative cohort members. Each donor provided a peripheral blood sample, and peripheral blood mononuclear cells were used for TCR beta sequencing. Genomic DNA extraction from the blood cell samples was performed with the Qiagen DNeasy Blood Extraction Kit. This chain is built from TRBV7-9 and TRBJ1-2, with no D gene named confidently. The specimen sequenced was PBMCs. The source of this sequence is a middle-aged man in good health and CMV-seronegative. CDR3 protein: CSSSLESQIDGYTF. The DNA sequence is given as TGTTCCAGCAGCTTAGAGAGCCAAATAGATGGCTACACCTTC.